The 9 T cell receptor beta chains given below trace back to one sample, sequenced in a study of cytomegalovirus exposure and HLA in healthy donors. This PCR relied on a set of 60 Vbeta primers and 13 Jbeta primers. Libraries were prepared by immunoSEQ multiplex PCR; TCRdb keeps only in-frame clonotypes and omits some of them. Here the sample spans 110,000 to 150,000 clones, around 86% being singletons. The specimen sequenced was PBMCs. These receptors were taken from a female donor in good health and CMV-seronegative.

DNA of the CDR3: TGCAGCGTTGCCGGGACTAGCGGGAGTGGCTTTGAGACCCAGTACTTC. Protein product: CSVAGTSGSGFETQYF. The rearrangement links TRBV29-1 to TRBJ2-5, with TRBD2 matching over 14 bases. This CDR3 has 16 residues. V gave up 4 bases and J gave up 5 bases; unmatched junction bases: 9. Germline assignment: CDR1 SQVTM and CDR2 ANQGSEA.

The chain recombines TRBV5-4 with TRBJ2-7; D unclear. The CDR3 has 13 residues. Germline V gene lookup returns CDR1 SGHNT and CDR2 YYREEE (reference sequence). Trimming took off 2 bases at V and 6 bases at J, with 12 bases between the two ends. CDR3 residues: CASSLSYEREQYF. CDR3 DNA: TGTGCCAGCAGCTTAAGCTATGAGCGCGAGCAGTACTTC.

The chain uses TRBV4-2 and TRBJ2-2, with a tentative D call TRBD1 (5 bases). From germline, CDR1 is LGHNA and CDR2 YNFKEQ. Trimming shortened V by 0 bases and J by 0 bases, and 14 bases separated the two germline ends. The CDR3 spans 18 residues. CDR3 amino acids: CASSQEVVGQSNTGELFF. CDR3 DNA sequence: TGTGCCAGCAGCCAAGAAGTAGTAGGACAATCGAACACCGGGGAGCTGTTTTTT.

This clone came up a few times. V gene TRBV5-1 combines with J gene TRBJ2-2; D may be TRBD1 (7 bases). Germline V gene lookup returns CDR1 SGHRS and CDR2 YFSETQ. V lost 0 bases and J lost 9, with 12 bases in between. The CDR3 has 14 residues. The CDR3 spells CASSLVSGGRELFF. The CDR3 DNA reads TGCGCCAGCAGCTTGGTCTCAGGGGGGCGGGAGCTGTTTTTT.

This clone was counted between two and nine times. The chain recombines TRBV27 with TRBJ2-1; TRBD1 agrees at 7 bases. Germline V CDR1 and CDR2: MNHEY, SMNVEV (reference sequence). V shed 2 bases and J 4 bases; nucleotides not matched to a gene: 8. There are 16 residues in the CDR3. The CDR3 DNA reads as TGTGCCAGCAGTTTACTAGACAGGGTAGTTTACAATGAGCAGTTCTTC. Encoded protein: CASSLLDRVVYNEQFF.

CDR3 amino acids: CASSDLGGAGVLHEQYF. CDR3 DNA: TGTGCCAGCAGTGACCTGGGAGGGGCGGGAGTTCTACACGAGCAGTACTTC. The rearrangement links TRBV2 to TRBJ2-7; 7 nucleotides agree with TRBD2. The ends lost 3 bases at V and 5 bases at J; junction bases unmatched: 16. The germline V gene encodes CDR1 SNHLY and CDR2 FYNNEI. This CDR3 comprises 17 residues.

The chain employs TRBV2 and TRBJ1-2; perhaps TRBD1 as D (5 bases). The CDR3 is 14 residues long. V lost 3 bases to trimming and J lost 4 bases, with 12 bases between them. Germline V gene data show CDR1 as SNHLY and CDR2 as FYNNEI. Written as DNA, the CDR3 is TGTGCCAGCAGTGAGGCAGGGATGCTCTATGGCTACACCTTC. It translates to CASSEAGMLYGYTF.

This chain joins TRBV5-4 and TRBJ2-7; D possibly corresponds to TRBD1 (5 bases). Trimming cost V 6 bases and J 0 bases, with 10 bases left between them. Germline CDR1 SGHNT, CDR2 YYREEE (reference sequence). The CDR3 contains 13 residues. The CDR3 loop reads CASTLDSSYEQYF. The DNA for the CDR3 is TGTGCCAGCACCCTCGACAGCTCCTACGAGCAGTACTTC.

This chain connects TRBV6-5 to TRBJ2-1; 7 bases are a match to TRBD2. The ends lost 6 bases at V and 9 bases at J; junction bases unmatched: 14. Germline CDR1 reads MNHEY; CDR2 reads SVGAGI. The CDR3 extends over 15 amino acids. The CDR3 DNA sequence: TGTGCCAGCAGGGGGCTCGGGCGGGAGAGGGTTGAGCAGTTCTTC. Translated: CASRGLGRERVEQFF.